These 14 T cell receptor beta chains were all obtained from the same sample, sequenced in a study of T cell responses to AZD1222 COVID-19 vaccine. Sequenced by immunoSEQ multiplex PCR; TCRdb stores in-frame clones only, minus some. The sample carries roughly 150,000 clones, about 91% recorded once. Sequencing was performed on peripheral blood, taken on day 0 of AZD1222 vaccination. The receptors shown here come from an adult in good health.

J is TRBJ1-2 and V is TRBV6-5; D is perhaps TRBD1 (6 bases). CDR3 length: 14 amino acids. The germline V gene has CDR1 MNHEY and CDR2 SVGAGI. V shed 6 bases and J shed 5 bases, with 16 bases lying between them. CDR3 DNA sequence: TGTGCCAGCAGGGACCCACAGGGCCTTTATGGCTACACCTTC. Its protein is CASRDPQGLYGYTF.

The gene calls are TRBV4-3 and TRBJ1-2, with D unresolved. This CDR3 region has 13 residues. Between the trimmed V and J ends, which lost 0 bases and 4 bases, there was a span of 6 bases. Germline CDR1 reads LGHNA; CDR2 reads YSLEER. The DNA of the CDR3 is TGCGCCAGCAGCCAAGATTCAAGCTATGGCTACACCTTC. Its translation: CASSQDSSYGYTF.

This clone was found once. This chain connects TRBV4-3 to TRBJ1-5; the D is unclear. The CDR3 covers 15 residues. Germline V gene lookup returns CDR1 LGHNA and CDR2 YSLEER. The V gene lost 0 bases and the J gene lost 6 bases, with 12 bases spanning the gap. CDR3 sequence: CASSQEIGRGQPQHF. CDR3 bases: TGCGCCAGCAGCCAAGAGATCGGTCGGGGTCAGCCCCAGCATTTT.

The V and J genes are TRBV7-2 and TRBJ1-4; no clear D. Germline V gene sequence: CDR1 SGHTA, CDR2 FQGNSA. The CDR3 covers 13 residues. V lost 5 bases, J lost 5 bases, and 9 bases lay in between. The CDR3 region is CASSTNWNEKLFF. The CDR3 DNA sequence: TGTGCCAGCAGCACGAATTGGAATGAAAAACTGTTTTTT.

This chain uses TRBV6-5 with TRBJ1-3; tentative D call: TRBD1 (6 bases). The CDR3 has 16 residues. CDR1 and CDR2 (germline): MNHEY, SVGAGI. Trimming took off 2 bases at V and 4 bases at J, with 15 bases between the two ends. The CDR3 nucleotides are TGTGCCAGCAGTTACGGGGCCGGGACACTAGGAAACACCATATATTTT. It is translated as CASSYGAGTLGNTIYF.

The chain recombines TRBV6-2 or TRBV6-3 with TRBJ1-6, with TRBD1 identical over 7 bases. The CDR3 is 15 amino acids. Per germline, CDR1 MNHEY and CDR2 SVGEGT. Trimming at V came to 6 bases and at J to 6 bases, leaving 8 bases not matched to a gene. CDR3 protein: CASSWWAGGNSPLHF. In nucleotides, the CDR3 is TGTGCCAGCAGCTGGTGGGCAGGGGGTAATTCACCCCTCCACTTT.

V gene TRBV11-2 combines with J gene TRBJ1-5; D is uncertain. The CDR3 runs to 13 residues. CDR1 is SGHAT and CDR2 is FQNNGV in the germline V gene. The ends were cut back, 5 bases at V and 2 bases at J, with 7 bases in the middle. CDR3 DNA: TGTGCCAGCAGCAAAGATGGCAATCAGCCCCAGCATTTT. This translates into CASSKDGNQPQHF.

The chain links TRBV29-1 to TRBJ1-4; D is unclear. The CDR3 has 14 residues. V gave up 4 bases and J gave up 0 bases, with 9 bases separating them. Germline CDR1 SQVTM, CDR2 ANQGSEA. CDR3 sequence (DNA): TGCAGCGTTGCAGGACCTGCAACTAATGAAAAACTGTTTTTT. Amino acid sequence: CSVAGPATNEKLFF.

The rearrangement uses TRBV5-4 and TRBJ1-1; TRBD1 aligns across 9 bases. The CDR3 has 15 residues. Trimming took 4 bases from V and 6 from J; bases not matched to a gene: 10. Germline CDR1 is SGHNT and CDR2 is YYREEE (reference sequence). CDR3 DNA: TGTGCCAGCAGCAAGACCTTGGACAGGGGCGCTGAAGCTTTCTTT. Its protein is CASSKTLDRGAEAFF.

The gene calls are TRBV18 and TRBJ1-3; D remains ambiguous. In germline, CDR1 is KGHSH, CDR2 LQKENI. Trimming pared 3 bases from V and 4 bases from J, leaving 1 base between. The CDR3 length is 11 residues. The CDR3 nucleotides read TGTGCCAGCTCACCCGGAAACACCATATATTTT. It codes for CASSPGNTIYF.

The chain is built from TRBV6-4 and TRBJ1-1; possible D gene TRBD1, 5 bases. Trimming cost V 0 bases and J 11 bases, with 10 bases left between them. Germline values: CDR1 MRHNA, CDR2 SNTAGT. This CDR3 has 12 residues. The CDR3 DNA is TGTGCCAGCAGTGACTCAGGGGAGGTTGCTTTCTTT. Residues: CASSDSGEVAFF.

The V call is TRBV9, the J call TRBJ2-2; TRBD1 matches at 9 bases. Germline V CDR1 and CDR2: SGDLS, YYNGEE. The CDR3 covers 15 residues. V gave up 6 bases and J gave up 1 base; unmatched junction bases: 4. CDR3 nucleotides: TGTGCCAGCAATCGACAGGGGGTGAACACCGGGGAGCTGTTTTTT. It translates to CASNRQGVNTGELFF. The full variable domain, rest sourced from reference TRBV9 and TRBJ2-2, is DSGVTQTPKHLITATGQRVTLRCSPRSGDLSVYWYQQSLDQGLQFLIQYYNGEERAKGNILERFSAQQFPDLHSELNLSSLELGDSALYFCASNRQGVNTGELFFGEGSRLTVL.

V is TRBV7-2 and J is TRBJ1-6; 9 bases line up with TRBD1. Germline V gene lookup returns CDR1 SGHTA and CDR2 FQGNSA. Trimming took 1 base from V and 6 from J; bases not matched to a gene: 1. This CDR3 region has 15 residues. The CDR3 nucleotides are TGTGCCAGCAGCTTAGACAGGGGGCGTAATTCACCCCTCCACTTT. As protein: CASSLDRGRNSPLHF.

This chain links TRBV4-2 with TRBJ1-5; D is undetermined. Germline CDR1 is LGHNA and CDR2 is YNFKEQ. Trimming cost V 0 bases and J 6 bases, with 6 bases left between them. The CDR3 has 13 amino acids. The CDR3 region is CASSQDPGQPQHF. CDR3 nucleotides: TGTGCCAGCAGCCAAGATCCAGGTCAGCCCCAGCATTTT.